The 11 T cell receptor beta chains reported below all come from one sample, sequenced in a study of blood T cell repertoires in COVID-19 (dated by TCRdb to the early 2020s). Library preparation used the immunoSEQ multiplex PCR assay. TCRdb re-hosts the immuneACCESS table, in-frame sequences only. Its copies lack some clones; in the studies checked, an unresolved V gene accounts for under half of them, and the cause for the rest is not known. The sample table holds hundreds of thousands of clones, of which about 90% were seen once. The ten largest account for about 0.91% of the sample. The sequenced sample was peripheral blood. The receptors originated from a young man with COVID-19, enrolled during active disease.

The chain carries TRBV12-3 or TRBV12-4 and TRBJ2-3; a weak D match, TRBD1 (5 bases). V lost 4 bases and J 7 bases, leaving 9 bases between the germline ends. CDR3 size: 12 residues. This chain's CDR3 is CASSSQAYTQYF. The CDR3 nucleotides are TGTGCCAGCAGTTCACAGGCCTATACGCAGTATTTT.

The table lists this clone with a count of one. The chain combines TRBV15 with TRBJ2-3, with a weak D call TRBD1 (6 bases). V was trimmed by 9 bases and J by 5 bases, leaving 18 bases between them. Per the germline V gene, CDR1 is LNHNV and CDR2 is YYDKDF (reference sequence). The CDR3 has 14 amino acids. The CDR3 here is CATETGNGGDTQYF. CDR3 DNA sequence: TGTGCCACGGAGACAGGCAATGGTGGAGATACGCAGTATTTT.

This clone showed up just once. The genes are TRBV2 and TRBJ2-2; 8 nucleotides match TRBD2. The CDR3 sequence is 16 residues long. Germline lookup yields CDR1 SNHLY and CDR2 FYNNEI. The junction had 6 bases not matched to a gene; V was cut back by 6 bases and J by 0 bases. The CDR3 here is CASRATSAANTGELFF. The CDR3 nucleotides are TGTGCCAGCAGGGCGACTAGCGCTGCGAACACCGGGGAGCTGTTTTTT.

The chain combines TRBV15 with TRBJ1-1; TRBD1 is a possible D gene (5 bases). There are 15 residues in the CDR3. Per the germline V gene, CDR1 is LNHNV and CDR2 is YYDKDF (reference sequence). V was trimmed by 0 bases and J by 3 bases, leaving 11 bases between them. The CDR3 nucleotides read TGTGCCACCAGCAGAGATAAGGGGTCCCACACTGAAGCTTTCTTT. Protein product: CATSRDKGSHTEAFF.

The rearrangement uses TRBV7-3 and TRBJ2-1; D is possibly TRBD2 (6 bases). V was shortened by 2 bases and J by 4 bases, with 21 bases between the two germline ends. This CDR3 region has 18 residues. Germline loops: CDR1 SGHTA, CDR2 FQGTGA. CDR3 nucleotide sequence: TGTGCCAGCAGCTTATTTGGGGGACTCCAGGAGGCGTACAATGAGCAGTTCTTC. Amino acid sequence: CASSLFGGLQEAYNEQFF.

V usage is TRBV6-5 and J usage is TRBJ2-2, with a weak D call TRBD2 (5 bases). The CDR3 covers 13 residues. The V end was cut by 6 bases, the J end by 3 bases, with 8 bases between. CDR1 is MNHEY, CDR2 SVGAGI, per germline. This CDR3 is CASRPGYTGELFF. The DNA for the CDR3 is TGTGCCAGCAGGCCGGGGTACACCGGGGAGCTGTTTTTT.

CDR3: CSASRTSGTYEQYF. The CDR3 nucleotides read TGCAGTGCTAGTAGAACTAGCGGGACCTACGAGCAGTACTTC. The V and J genes are TRBV20-1 and TRBJ2-7; 10 bases agree with TRBD2. The CDR3 length is 14 residues. CDR1 is DFQATT and CDR2 is SNEGSKA in the germline V gene (reference sequence). J was trimmed by 2 bases and V by 3 bases; bases with no gene match: 4.

The gene calls are TRBV9 and TRBJ2-2; TRBD1 matches 7 bases. CDR1 is SGDLS, CDR2 YYNGEE, per germline. The CDR3 spans 17 residues. The V segment lost 1 base and the J segment 4 bases; nucleotides outside the gene matches: 10. The CDR3 sequence is CASSVPRQGEVTGELFF. DNA for the CDR3: TGTGCCAGCAGCGTACCTAGACAGGGTGAGGTCACCGGGGAGCTGTTTTTT.

The chain uses TRBV7-3 and TRBJ2-5, with TRBD1 matching 12 bases. Looked up from germline, CDR1 is SGHTA and CDR2 is FQGTGA. The V gene end was trimmed by 6 bases and the J gene end by 4 bases; junction bases not matched to a gene: 12. This CDR3 has 17 amino acids. Here the CDR3 reads CASSKLGQGAIGETQYF. In DNA, the CDR3 is TGTGCCAGCAGTAAACTGGGACAGGGGGCGATTGGAGAGACCCAGTACTTC.

V and J are TRBV3-1 (or the pseudogene TRBV3-2) and TRBJ1-5; 7 bases fit TRBD1. The germline CDR1 and CDR2 sequences are LGHDT and YNNKEL (reference sequence). With 2 bases clipped from V and 1 base from J, the junction kept 2 bases outside the gene matches. The CDR3 is 15 amino acids. In DNA form, the CDR3 reads TGTGCCAGCAGCCAAACAGGGGTGAGCAATCAGCCCCAGCATTTT. Its protein product is CASSQTGVSNQPQHF.

The V and J genes are TRBV4-1 and TRBJ2-1; 9 bases map to TRBD2. Germline-derived CDR1 and CDR2 are MGHRA and YSYEKL. V dropped 3 bases and J dropped 9; count of bases not matched to a gene: 15. The CDR3 totals 17 residues. The CDR3 region is CASSQVMGLAGRGEQFF. The CDR3 nucleotides read TGCGCCAGCAGCCAGGTCATGGGCCTAGCGGGAAGAGGTGAGCAGTTCTTC.